This T cell receptor (beta chain) comes out of a study of response to subunit inactivated influenza vaccine. This clonotype was seen only a few times. CDR3 length equals 11 residues. V lost 2 bases and J 4 bases, leaving 6 bases between the germline ends. The germline V gene has CDR1 DFQATT and CDR2 SNEGSKA (reference sequence). TCRdb analysed the RT-PCR reads with MiXCR anew, one entry per CDR3 protein. The table shows around 480,000 distinct CDR3 sequences, with 16% occurring only once. The V and J genes are TRBV20-1 and TRBJ2-7, with D uncertain. The sample here was CD4+ T cells sorted from PBMCs, taken less than 25 months after vaccination. The TCR was taken from a man in his fifties or sixties who received an inactivated influenza vaccine. The CDR3 sequence: CSARPFYEQYF. CDR3 DNA: TGCAGTGCTAGACCGTTTTACGAGCAGTACTTC.